This T cell receptor beta chain was recovered during a study of T cells in Graves' hyperthyroidism and ophthalmopathy. Study in general: Staff took peripheral blood when the initial diagnosis was made, before any treatment began.

Germline CDR1 MDHEN, CDR2 SYDVKM. V shed 3 bases and J shed 4 bases, with 11 bases lying between them. This CDR3 spans 14 amino acids. General observations from the study: Ophthalmopathy was separated from stable hyperthyroidism by a 13 V-J model.

Diagnosis rested on symptoms, serum thyroxine and TRAb, thyroid ultrasound, and orbital computed tomography. RNA transcripts provided the source from which TCR beta CDR3 regions were amplified. The HTBI primer set was used in a first-round RT-PCR of the TCR CDR3. TCRdb redid the calling of the multiplex PCR reads with MiXCR, one entry per CDR3 protein. Here the sample spans about 480,000 distinct CDR3 sequences, 22% being singletons. Comments on this clonotype: Its specificity is unknown.

Sequenced: blood. This chain links TRBV28 with TRBJ2-3; D remains ambiguous. The source is a woman between 70 and 85 years old with Graves' ophthalmopathy. In nucleotides, the CDR3 is TGTGCCAGCAGTTTCGGCAGGCGAGCAGATACGCAGTATTTT. It yields the protein CASSFGRRADTQYF.